The clone carrying this TCR beta chain was recorded a few times. Then a second PCR, running about 6 to 12 cycles, was carried out with a sample-barcoded 5' primer and a J-beta primer mix. TCRdb reprocessed the 5' RACE reads via MiXCR and lists one record per CDR3 protein. Of 1.5 million to 1.8 million distinct CDR3 sequences listed, about 42% are singletons. Germline V gene sequence: CDR1 SQVTM, CDR2 ANQGSEA. This CDR3 is 13 amino acids long. V was clipped by 4 bases and J by 5 bases, with 15 bases between them. These data originate in a study of blood T cells in healthy people across ages. This sequence was found in a woman under 30 in good health. The chain joins TRBV29-1 to TRBJ2-7; D may be TRBD2 (6 bases). Sequencing was performed on blood. The CDR3 here is CSVGGRNLHEQYF. The CDR3, as DNA: TGCAGCGTTGGAGGGAGGAATCTACACGAGCAGTACTTC.